This TCR beta chain was sequenced for a study of Ad26.COV2.S vaccination and SARS-CoV-2 variants. Notes on the study in general: Quantification of TCR breadth and depth may have yielded underestimates of total T cell responses. Substantial breadth was reportedly displayed by spike-specific CD8+ and CD4+ T cell responses after vaccination.

Libraries were prepared by immunoSEQ multiplex PCR; TCRdb keeps only in-frame clonotypes and omits some of them. Here the sample spans over 110,000 clones, just over 85% being singletons. This clone was seen a few times. Its specificity is unknown. The CDR3 is 15 residues long. Looked up from germline, CDR1 is KGHDR and CDR2 is SFDVKD. Between the trimmed V and J ends, which lost 2 bases and 4 bases, there was a span of 14 bases. This TCR came from a human donor who had recovered from COVID-19. This chain links TRBV24-1 with TRBJ2-7; D not certain. Specimen: peripheral blood, collected after recovery from COVID-19. Written as DNA, the CDR3 is TGTGCCACCAGTGATTCGGGCAGCCGTCCGTACGAGCAGTACTTC. It yields the protein CATSDSGSRPYEQYF.